These T cell receptor beta chains were read from a single sample in a study of T cell responses to AZD1222 COVID-19 vaccine. TCRdb's table, derived via immunoSEQ multiplex PCR, lists solely in-frame clones and lacks some. The sample contains 100,000 or so clones, 92% of which appear only once. Sequencing was performed on peripheral blood, taken on day 0 of AZD1222 vaccination. The receptors were gathered from an adult in good health. CDR3s leave out the opening cysteine and the closing phenylalanine or tryptophan.

CDR3 length: 11
J gene: TRBJ2-7
V gene: TRBV19
CDR3 protein: ASSSGTAYEQY

CDR3 length: 11
J gene: TRBJ2-7
V gene: TRBV7-3
CDR3 protein: ASSLNGRDEQY

CDR3 length: 10
J gene: TRBJ2-7
V gene: TRBV6-5
CDR3 protein: ASRTGGYEQY

CDR3 length: 10
J gene: TRBJ2-7
V gene: TRBV29-1
CDR3 protein: SGAEGAQEQY

CDR3 length: 13
J gene: TRBJ1-3
V gene: TRBV9
CDR3 protein: ASSVALGPGNTIY

CDR3 length: 13
J gene: TRBJ2-7
V gene: TRBV9
CDR3 protein: ASSVEGGPAYEQY

CDR3 length: 12
J gene: TRBJ1-1
V gene: TRBV28
CDR3 protein: ASRPDRSVTEAF

CDR3 length: 11
J gene: TRBJ1-6
V gene: TRBV9
CDR3 protein: ASSTRGDSPLH

CDR3 length: 14
J gene: TRBJ1-2
V gene: TRBV5-1
CDR3 protein: ASSLTPGQGHYGYT

CDR3 length: 14
J gene: TRBJ2-1
V gene: TRBV4-2
CDR3 protein: ASSQDDSQGGYEQF

CDR3 length: 10
J gene: TRBJ1-1
V gene: TRBV12-3/TRBV12-4
CDR3 protein: ASSPLGTEAF

CDR3 length: 14
J gene: TRBJ1-1
V gene: TRBV19
CDR3 protein: ASSINFGAKNTEAF

CDR3 length: 15
J gene: TRBJ2-1
V gene: TRBV1
CDR3 protein: TSSPPRKAERYNEQF

CDR3 length: 10
J gene: TRBJ2-1
V gene: TRBV12-3/TRBV12-4
CDR3 protein: ASSRGVNEQF

CDR3 length: 16
J gene: TRBJ2-7
V gene: TRBV27
CDR3 protein: ASSSSHDRQGAAYEQY

CDR3 length: 17
J gene: TRBJ2-1
V gene: TRBV27
CDR3 protein: ASSSLAGASGVSYNEQF

CDR3 length: 13
J gene: TRBJ2-7
V gene: TRBV28
CDR3 protein: ASTIGTAGPYEQY

CDR3 length: 8
J gene: TRBJ2-1
V gene: TRBV3-1/TRBV3-2
CDR3 protein: ASSNGEQF

CDR3 length: 15
J gene: TRBJ1-1
V gene: TRBV4-1
CDR3 protein: ASSQDRRASWLTEAF

CDR3 length: 10
J gene: TRBJ2-7
V gene: TRBV6-5
CDR3 protein: ASRRVGSEQY

CDR3 length: 15
J gene: TRBJ1-6
V gene: TRBV28
CDR3 protein: ASSMGPGQGVNSPLH

CDR3 length: 11
J gene: TRBJ2-3
V gene: TRBV4-1
CDR3 protein: ASSQVGEDTQY

CDR3 length: 11
J gene: TRBJ1-5
V gene: TRBV29-1
CDR3 protein: SVRDLGNQPQH

CDR3 length: 9
J gene: TRBJ1-5
V gene: TRBV27
CDR3 protein: ASGIGQPQH

CDR3 length: 13
J gene: TRBJ2-7
V gene: TRBV10-1
CDR3 protein: ASSEYPGIGGEQY

CDR3 length: 12
J gene: TRBJ1-5
V gene: TRBV28
CDR3 protein: ASSRDRGTQPQH

CDR3 length: 12
J gene: TRBJ2-2
V gene: TRBV7-2
CDR3 protein: ASSLLTVPGELF

CDR3 length: 11
J gene: TRBJ2-5
V gene: TRBV7-3
CDR3 protein: ASSPGQGETQY

CDR3 length: 14
J gene: TRBJ2-7
V gene: TRBV11-2
CDR3 protein: ASSTRSGRDSYEQY

CDR3 length: 11
J gene: TRBJ1-5
V gene: TRBV15
CDR3 protein: ATGRLGDQPQH

CDR3 length: 14
J gene: TRBJ1-1
V gene: TRBV5-1
CDR3 protein: ASSLVSSDSNTEAF

CDR3 length: 13
J gene: TRBJ1-6
V gene: TRBV6-5
CDR3 protein: ASRTRPGGNSPLH

CDR3 length: 14
J gene: TRBJ2-1
V gene: TRBV10-2
CDR3 protein: ASRQTSGLAINEQF

CDR3 length: 12
J gene: TRBJ2-7
V gene: TRBV5-6
CDR3 protein: ASTRLMGFYEQY

CDR3 length: 11
J gene: TRBJ1-5
V gene: TRBV18
CDR3 protein: ASSPGSNQPQH

CDR3 length: 10
J gene: TRBJ2-1
V gene: TRBV2
CDR3 protein: ARSPRGNEQF

CDR3 length: 10
J gene: TRBJ1-1
V gene: TRBV3-1/TRBV3-2
CDR3 protein: ASSQMDTEAF

CDR3 length: 15
J gene: TRBJ2-1
V gene: TRBV7-2
CDR3 protein: ASSLVSASGSYNEQF

CDR3 length: 13
J gene: TRBJ1-1
V gene: TRBV11-2
CDR3 protein: ASSSTVRGDTEAF

CDR3 length: 12
J gene: TRBJ2-7
V gene: TRBV5-3
CDR3 protein: ARSYRGQSYEQY

CDR3 length: 13
J gene: TRBJ1-5
V gene: TRBV19
CDR3 protein: ASSERAPGWQPQH

CDR3 length: 11
J gene: TRBJ1-2
V gene: TRBV6-2/TRBV6-3
CDR3 protein: ASSYDREGGYT

CDR3 length: 13
J gene: TRBJ2-3
V gene: TRBV24-1
CDR3 protein: ATSRAGHSTDTQY

CDR3 length: 13
J gene: TRBJ2-3
V gene: TRBV30
CDR3 protein: AWSRLAGYTDTQY

CDR3 length: 13
J gene: TRBJ1-1
V gene: TRBV28
CDR3 protein: ASSLIFVGNTEAF

CDR3 length: 18
J gene: TRBJ1-6
V gene: TRBV4-1
CDR3 protein: ASSQGDTAFASSYNSPLH

CDR3 length: 10
J gene: TRBJ2-7
V gene: TRBV13
CDR3 protein: ASARGSYEQY

CDR3 length: 10
J gene: TRBJ1-2
V gene: TRBV19
CDR3 protein: ASRYTDYGYT

CDR3 length: 11
J gene: TRBJ1-1
V gene: TRBV28
CDR3 protein: ASQTGVNTEAF

CDR3 length: 13
J gene: TRBJ2-3
V gene: TRBV27
CDR3 protein: ASARGSEAADTQY

CDR3 length: 13
J gene: TRBJ2-7
V gene: TRBV30
CDR3 protein: AWNDETSGSGEQY

CDR3 length: 11
J gene: TRBJ2-7
V gene: TRBV6-5
CDR3 protein: ASKTGASYEQY

CDR3 length: 8
J gene: TRBJ2-1
V gene: TRBV20-1
CDR3 protein: SAWYNEQF

CDR3 length: 12
J gene: TRBJ2-3
V gene: TRBV19
CDR3 protein: ASTLDSSTDTQY

CDR3 length: 12
J gene: TRBJ1-1
V gene: TRBV5-1
CDR3 protein: ASYGPGQNTEAF

CDR3 length: 12
J gene: TRBJ1-1
V gene: TRBV9
CDR3 protein: ASSSRTGGAEAF

CDR3 length: 14
J gene: TRBJ2-3
V gene: TRBV11-2
CDR3 protein: ASSPKRARGADTQY

CDR3 length: 13
J gene: TRBJ2-3
V gene: TRBV5-4
CDR3 protein: ASSSEQGNTDTQY

CDR3 length: 11
J gene: TRBJ1-1
V gene: TRBV7-3
CDR3 protein: ASGSNANTEAF